This T cell receptor (beta chain) is drawn from a study of cytomegalovirus exposure and HLA in healthy donors. CDR3 length equals 12 residues. The V gene's germline CDR1 is MNHNY and CDR2 SVGAGI (reference sequence). Trimming left V 4 bases short and J 10 bases short, with 11 bases between. The PCR used 60 Vbeta and 13 Jbeta primers. Clones were sequenced by immunoSEQ multiplex PCR, and TCRdb holds only the in-frame ones, with some missing. The table records about 180,000 clones, roughly four fifths of them present only once. The sequence was collected from a male donor in good health and CMV-seronegative. The material sequenced was PBMCs. The chain uses TRBV6-6 and TRBJ2-4, with D perhaps TRBD1 (5 bases). CDR3 loop: CASSSATAIQYF. CDR3 nucleotides: TGTGCCAGCAGTTCCGCGACAGCGATTCAGTACTTC.